This T cell receptor (beta chain) is from a study of T cells in Graves' hyperthyroidism and ophthalmopathy. CDR1 is SGHRS, CDR2 YFSETQ, per germline. The CDR3 consists of 15 residues. V was pared by 6 bases and J by 2 bases, with 5 bases of the junction left unmatched. RNA transcripts were the template for amplifying TCR beta CDR3 regions. Researchers ran a first-round RT-PCR on the TCR CDR3 using the HTBI primer set. TCRdb reprocessed the multiplex PCR reads with MiXCR, giving one entry per CDR3 protein. The sample lists 140,000 or so distinct CDR3 sequences; around 20% were seen once. This clonotype was detected many times.

This clonotype originated in a woman aged 50 to 65 with Graves' hyperthyroidism that later progressed to Graves' ophthalmopathy. Specimen: blood. The chain recombines TRBV5-1 with TRBJ2-1; 10 bases fit TRBD2. In nucleotides, the CDR3 is TGCGCCAGCACCCAAGCGGGAGGGCCCTACAATGAGCAGTTCTTC. Amino acids: CASTQAGGPYNEQFF.